The 32 T cell receptor beta chains below come from one sample, sequenced in a study of regulatory T cells. The PCR used 52 TRBV and 13 TRBJ primers. TCRdb's table, derived via immunoSEQ multiplex PCR, lists solely in-frame clones and lacks some. The sample has roughly 10,000 clones; 75% to 90% are singletons. Sequencing was done on a sample of CD8+ T cells sorted from blood. These TCRs come from a person aged 18 to 35 with CD3G deficiency.

The rearrangement uses TRBV28 and TRBJ1-5; D may be TRBD1 (5 bases). Trimming took 5 bases from V and 11 from J, leaving 13 bases between them. CDR3 length: 12 residues. Per germline, CDR1 MDHEN and CDR2 SYDVKM. The CDR3 loop is CASSPQGVAQHF. CDR3 DNA sequence: TGTGCCAGCAGTCCTCAGGGCGTAGCCCAGCATTTT.

This clone was observed a few times. The chain recombines TRBV28 with TRBJ2-2; D gene uncertain. Germline assignment: CDR1 MDHEN and CDR2 SYDVKM. The CDR3 consists of 13 residues. The V end was cut by 9 bases, the J end by 4 bases, with 12 bases between. The CDR3, as DNA: TGTGCCAGTTCCCCCTGGGGCACCGGGGAGCTGTTTTTT. Translation: CASSPWGTGELFF. Complete variable domain (other parts from reference TRBV28 and TRBJ2-2): DVKVTQSSRYLVKRTGEKVFLECVQDMDHENMFWYRQDPGLGLRLIYFSYDVKMKEKGDIPEGYSVSREKKERFSLILESASTNQTSMYLCASSPWGTGELFFGEGSRLTVL.

The chain has TRBV28 and TRBJ2-4; 10 bases are shared with TRBD1. Germline CDR1 is MDHEN and CDR2 is SYDVKM. J was trimmed by 1 base and V by 6 bases; bases with no gene match: 18. The CDR3 spans 20 residues. CDR3 region: CASSQTFGTGVVSAKNIQYF. DNA for the CDR3: TGTGCCAGCAGCCAAACTTTCGGGACAGGGGTAGTATCGGCCAAAAACATTCAGTACTTC. Complete variable domain (other parts from reference TRBV28 and TRBJ2-4): DVKVTQSSRYLVKRTGEKVFLECVQDMDHENMFWYRQDPGLGLRLIYFSYDVKMKEKGDIPEGYSVSREKKERFSLILESASTNQTSMYLCASSQTFGTGVVSAKNIQYFGAGTRLSVL.

The gene calls are TRBV28 and TRBJ2-7, with D perhaps matching TRBD1 (5 bases). This CDR3 is 14 amino acids long. V lost 9 bases, J lost 3 bases, and 18 bases lay in between. CDR1 MDHEN and CDR2 SYDVKM come from the germline V gene. The CDR3 DNA is TGTGCCAGTTCCTTATTAGGGGAAAGCTACGAGCAGTACTTC. This sequence encodes CASSLLGESYEQYF.

The sample holds a few counts of this clone. V and J are TRBV7-9 and TRBJ2-1, with 10 bases identical to TRBD2. The V and J ends lost 5 bases and 9 bases, in that order; junction bases with no gene match: 7. The CDR3 is made up of 14 amino acids. Germline V gene sequence: CDR1 SEHNR, CDR2 FQNEAQ (reference sequence). DNA of the CDR3: TGTGCCAGCAGCCGTAGCGGGAGGAGGAGTGAGCAGTTCTTC. It yields the protein CASSRSGRRSEQFF. Full variable domain (rest looked up from reference TRBV7-9 and TRBJ2-1): DTGVSQNPRHKITKRGQNVTFRCDPISEHNRLYWYRQTLGQGPEFLTYFQNEAQLEKSRLLSDRFSAERPKGSFSTLEIQRTEQGDSAMYLCASSRSGRRSEQFFGPGTRLTVL.

The chain carries TRBV6-1 and TRBJ2-7; D ambiguous. CDR1 and CDR2 (germline): MNHNS, SASEGT. V lost 6 bases and J 6 bases, leaving 12 bases between the germline ends. The CDR3 spans 12 residues. The CDR3 DNA follows: TGTGCCAGCAGCCGTTTCCTTGGCGAGCAGTACTTC. Translated: CASSRFLGEQYF.

This clone is medium-sized by share. This chain links TRBV5-1 with TRBJ2-7; D is uncertain. Trimming pared 0 bases from V and 6 bases from J, leaving 7 bases between. CDR3 length: 12 residues. From germline, CDR1 is SGHRS and CDR2 YFSETQ. CDR3 sequence: CASSLGEGEQYF. In DNA form, the CDR3 reads TGCGCCAGCAGCTTGGGGGAAGGCGAGCAGTACTTC.

J is TRBJ2-5 and V is TRBV20-1; 8 bases line up with TRBD1. Germline CDR1 reads DFQATT; CDR2 reads SNEGSKA (reference sequence). The CDR3 length is 11 residues. J lost 11 bases, V lost 5 bases, and 7 bases had no gene match. CDR3 DNA: TGCAGTGCTTGGACAGGGAACACACAGTACTTC. Amino acid sequence: CSAWTGNTQYF.

The rearrangement joins TRBV7-8 to TRBJ2-7, with TRBD2 as a possible D gene (6 bases). CDR3 length: 13 amino acids. Trimming removed 5 bases from V and 5 bases from J, with 13 bases in between. Germline V gene lookup returns CDR1 SGHVS and CDR2 FQNEAQ. CDR3: CASSLGLLDEQYF. The CDR3 DNA reads TGTGCCAGCAGCCTGGGACTCTTAGACGAGCAGTACTTC.

The chain employs TRBV28 and TRBJ2-1, with 10 bases fitting TRBD2. The CDR3 runs to 16 residues. Germline-derived CDR1 and CDR2 are MDHEN and SYDVKM. V was clipped by 4 bases and J by 3 bases; unmatched bases: 6. The CDR3 sequence: CASSSIAGGSYNEQFF. The CDR3 DNA sequence: TGTGCCAGCAGTTCTATAGCGGGAGGTAGCTACAATGAGCAGTTCTTC.

The chain joins TRBV5-1 to TRBJ2-5, with TRBD2 identical over 9 bases. Losses at the gene ends were 4 bases for V and 5 bases for J; bases not matched to a gene: 3. The CDR3 sequence is 13 residues long. CDR1 is SGHRS, CDR2 YFSETQ, per germline. The CDR3 bases are TGCGCCAGCAGCCGGACTAGCGTGGAGACCCAGTACTTC. Translating gives CASSRTSVETQYF.

The CDR3 DNA sequence: TGTGCCAGCTCCCCCGGGAGGGCCGACTACGAGCAGTACTTC. It translates to CASSPGRADYEQYF. The chain links TRBV28 to TRBJ2-7; TRBD2 agrees at 8 bases. Trimming cost V 8 bases and J 3 bases; bases outside gene matches: 9. CDR3 length: 14 amino acids. Germline V gives CDR1 MDHEN, CDR2 SYDVKM. The full variable domain, its missing parts supplied by reference TRBV28 and TRBJ2-7, is DVKVTQSSRYLVKRTGEKVFLECVQDMDHENMFWYRQDPGLGLRLIYFSYDVKMKEKGDIPEGYSVSREKKERFSLILESASTNQTSMYLCASSPGRADYEQYFGPGTRLTVT.

The V call is TRBV6-6, the J call TRBJ1-4; D might be TRBD1 (5 bases). The CDR3 extends over 11 amino acids. Trimming cost V 5 bases and J 13 bases, with 11 bases left between them. Germline CDR1 reads MNHNY; CDR2 reads SVGAGI (reference sequence). CDR3 bases: TGTGCCAGCAGTGGGGGTGCAGGACTGTTTTTT. It yields the protein CASSGGAGLFF.

The V gene is TRBV27, the J gene TRBJ1-6, with 9 bases aligning to TRBD1. The V gene's germline CDR1 is MNHEY and CDR2 SMNVEV (reference sequence). The junction had 4 bases not matched to a gene; V was cut back by 3 bases and J by 13 bases. The CDR3 is 13 amino acids. The CDR3 nucleotides read TGTGCCAGCAGTTTGGGGACAGGGTCGCCCCTCCACTTT. Translating it yields CASSLGTGSPLHF.

This clone was picked up a small number of times. The V and J genes are TRBV20-1 and TRBJ2-3; maybe TRBD1 (6 bases). From germline, CDR1 is DFQATT and CDR2 SNEGSKA (reference sequence). This CDR3 has 11 residues. Trimming shortened V by 6 bases and J by 9 bases, and 13 bases separated the two germline ends. The CDR3, as DNA: TGCAGTGCGTACAGGGAGTACACGCAGTATTTT. This codes for CSAYREYTQYF.

The chain joins TRBV9 to TRBJ2-3; TRBD2 agrees at 8 bases. Trimming took 4 bases from V and 2 from J; bases not matched to a gene: 9. In germline, CDR1 is SGDLS, CDR2 YYNGEE. The CDR3 sequence is 16 residues long. This chain's CDR3 is CASSRRSGGPTDTQYF. CDR3 in DNA: TGTGCCAGCAGCCGTAGGAGCGGGGGACCCACAGATACGCAGTATTTT.

This clone showed up just a few times. The chain carries TRBV7-9 and TRBJ2-1; no clear D. Trimming removed 2 bases from V and 2 bases from J, with 10 bases in between. Germline V gives CDR1 SEHNR, CDR2 FQNEAQ (reference sequence). CDR3 length equals 15 residues. The CDR3 DNA reads TGTGCCAGCAGCTTACCGCTCGGGCCCTACAATGAGCAGTTCTTC. Its protein is CASSLPLGPYNEQFF.

The chain has TRBV7-9 and TRBJ1-1; TRBD1 might be the D (5 bases). The CDR3 is 13 amino acids. Germline-derived CDR1 and CDR2 are SEHNR and FQNEAQ (reference sequence). V shed 2 bases and J shed 1 base, with 5 bases lying between them. The CDR3 sequence: CASSLTGNTEAFF. For the CDR3, the DNA is TGTGCCAGCAGCTTAACAGGGAACACTGAAGCTTTCTTT.

As DNA, the CDR3 is TGTGCCAGCAGCACAAATAGCGGGAGTGAGGAGACCCAGTACTTC. Protein product: CASSTNSGSEETQYF. J is TRBJ2-5 and V is TRBV7-9; TRBD2 matches 9 bases. There are 15 residues in the CDR3. V shed 5 bases and J 5 bases; nucleotides not matched to a gene: 9. Germline V gene sequence: CDR1 SEHNR, CDR2 FQNEAQ (reference sequence).

V is TRBV6-5 and J is TRBJ1-2; D unresolved. The CDR3 is 16 amino acids. Deletions cut 0 bases from V and 8 bases from J, with 19 bases between. Germline V gives CDR1 MNHEY, CDR2 SVGAGI. CDR3 in DNA: TGTGCCAGCAGTTACTCGGCCGGAGGCTCGAGAGGGGGCTACACCTTC. Its protein is CASSYSAGGSRGGYTF.

This clone was counted once. J is TRBJ2-7 and V is TRBV4-3, with D hard to call. The CDR3 runs 17 residues. The germline CDR1 and CDR2 sequences are LGHNA and YSLEER. V was shortened by 1 base and J by 0 bases, with 16 bases between the two germline ends. CDR3 nucleotide sequence: TGCGCCAGCAGCCAAGGATCCCCGGCCCAATGCTCCTACGAGCAGTACTTC. This gives the protein CASSQGSPAQCSYEQYF.

V and J are TRBV7-6 and TRBJ2-5; D perhaps matches TRBD1 (6 bases). CDR1 is SGHVS, CDR2 FNYEAQ, per germline. This CDR3 region has 15 residues. Deletions cut 3 bases from V and 0 bases from J, with 11 bases between. CDR3 sequence reads: CASSLKGQHQETQYF. The CDR3 nucleotides read TGTGCCAGCAGCTTGAAAGGACAGCACCAAGAGACCCAGTACTTC. The whole variable domain, remainder taken from reference TRBV7-6 and TRBJ2-5, is GAGVSQSPRYKVTKRGQDVALRCDPISGHVSLYWYRQALGQGPEFLTYFNYEAQQDKSGLPNDRFSAERPEGSISTLTIQRTEQRDSAMYRCASSLKGQHQETQYFGPGTRLLVL.

CDR3 region: CASSFGRSNEQFF. CDR3 sequence (DNA): TGTGCCAGCAGCTTTGGTCGCTCCAATGAGCAGTTCTTC. The rearrangement links TRBV7-9 to TRBJ2-1, with D unclear. Germline CDR1 SEHNR, CDR2 FQNEAQ (reference sequence). V lost 3 bases and J 6 bases, leaving 9 bases between the germline ends. The CDR3 runs 13 residues.

As regards this clone: The sample holds other DNA sequences that translate to the same CDR3. This chain's CDR3 is CASSQVRGTEAFF. The CDR3 DNA sequence: TGCGCCAGCAGCCAAGTAAGGGGGACTGAAGCTTTCTTT. This chain joins TRBV4-1 and TRBJ1-1; tentative D call: TRBD1 (6 bases). Germline CDR1 is MGHRA and CDR2 is YSYEKL. This CDR3 region has 13 residues. The V end lost 1 base, the J end lost 5 bases, and 8 bases lay between the germline ends.

This clone has a handful of counts. The rearrangement links TRBV7-8 to TRBJ2-3; D unresolved. Trimming pared 1 base from V and 0 bases from J, leaving 11 bases between. CDR3 length: 16 residues. CDR1 SGHVS and CDR2 FQNEAQ come from the germline V gene. In DNA, the CDR3 is TGTGCCAGCAGCTTAGGCGGCGGCCTGAGCACAGATACGCAGTATTTT. Its translation: CASSLGGGLSTDTQYF.

This chain connects TRBV28 to TRBJ2-7; TRBD1 is a possible D gene (5 bases). Looked up from germline, CDR1 is MDHEN and CDR2 is SYDVKM. The CDR3 has 15 amino acids. V was clipped by 2 bases and J by 7 bases, with 18 bases between them. CDR3 bases: TGTGCCAGCAGTTTAGGGGCAGGGCCAACGAGGGAGCAGTACTTC. It translates to CASSLGAGPTREQYF.

The count of this clone is one. The chain combines TRBV5-1 with TRBJ2-7, with D hard to call. With 4 bases removed from V and 3 bases from J, the gap between germline ends came to 11 bases. This CDR3 spans 13 amino acids. Germline-derived CDR1 and CDR2 are SGHRS and YFSETQ. Here the CDR3 reads CASSPSPDYEQYF. In nucleotides, the CDR3 is TGCGCCAGCAGCCCCTCCCCGGACTACGAGCAGTACTTC. Together with reference TRBV5-1 and TRBJ2-7, the CDR3 gives the full variable domain: KAGVTQTPRYLIKTRGQQVTLSCSPISGHRSVSWYQQTPGQGLQFLFEYFSETQRNKGNFPGRFSGRQFSNSRSEMNVSTLELGDSALYLCASSPSPDYEQYFGPGTRLTVT.

The V gene is TRBV6-1, the J gene TRBJ1-1; no clear D gene. This CDR3 has 11 residues. The V gene lost 3 bases and the J gene lost 7 bases, with 6 bases spanning the gap. The germline V gene encodes CDR1 MNHNS and CDR2 SASEGT. The CDR3 DNA reads TGTGCCAGCAGTGAGGGTAATGAAGCTTTCTTT. As protein: CASSEGNEAFF.

V gene TRBV28 combines with J gene TRBJ2-7; 9 nucleotides match TRBD2. The V and J ends lost 2 bases and 6 bases, in that order; junction bases with no gene match: 14. The CDR3 loop spans 17 amino acids. Germline CDR1 reads MDHEN; CDR2 reads SYDVKM. CDR3 sequence reads: CASSLPSRLAGTAEQYF. For the CDR3, the DNA is TGTGCCAGCAGTTTACCCTCCCGCCTAGCGGGGACGGCCGAGCAGTACTTC.

V gene TRBV9 combines with J gene TRBJ2-7; 7 bases align to TRBD1. The length of the CDR3 is 15 residues. Germline assignment: CDR1 SGDLS and CDR2 YYNGEE. V shed 4 bases, J shed 10 bases, and the junction held 17 bases outside the gene matches. The CDR3 protein is CASSPGDSPRYGQYF. The CDR3 DNA sequence: TGTGCCAGCAGCCCCGGGGACAGCCCCCGCTATGGACAGTACTTC.

This clone was recorded only once. The J gene is TRBJ2-3, the V gene TRBV13; 10 bases align to TRBD2. From germline, CDR1 is PRHDT and CDR2 FYEKMQ (reference sequence). The CDR3 runs 14 residues. V trimming: 0 bases; J trimming: 9 bases; junction bases outside the gene matches: 3. The CDR3: CASSLGGSGRTQYF. The CDR3 DNA is TGTGCCAGCAGCTTAGGCGGTAGCGGGAGGACGCAGTATTTT.

The chain carries TRBV19 and TRBJ1-4; D perhaps matches TRBD1 (5 bases). The CDR3 sequence is 14 residues long. Trimming pared 8 bases from V and 2 bases from J, leaving 12 bases between. Germline CDR1 reads LNHDA; CDR2 reads SQIVND (reference sequence). CDR3 bases: TGTGCCAGTTACAGGAGAGGGACTAATGAAAAACTGTTTTTT. Translation gives CASYRRGTNEKLFF.